This T cell receptor (beta chain) was retrieved from a study of CD8+CD57+ T cells in acquired aplastic anemia. The TCR beta profiling, which covered VDJ combination and CDR3 sequence, was carried out using genomic DNA as the template. TCRdb reanalysed the reads using MiXCR and keeps one entry per CDR3 protein. The profile shows more than 150,000 distinct CDR3 sequences, under 55% of them singletons. Study-level findings and limits: Patients shared under 30 CD8+ CDR3 sequences with controls. Controls did not differ significantly from patients in CD8+ Simpson's diversity.

Germline loops: CDR1 DFQATT, CDR2 SNEGSKA (reference sequence). Trimming removed 0 bases from V and 2 bases from J, with 13 bases in between. This CDR3 has 15 amino acids. In its sample, this clonotype was seen many times. Its antigen remains unidentified. The sequencing sample was made of sorted CD4+, CD8+, or CD8+CD57+ T cells (not recorded which) from PBMCs. This receptor was identified in a human donor in good health. This chain joins TRBV20-1 and TRBJ2-5, with a tentative D call TRBD2 (5 bases). The CDR3 coding sequence is TGCAGTGCTAGAGATCTGTGGACTGCACAAGAGACCCAGTACTTC. Its translation: CSARDLWTAQETQYF.